The 23 T cell receptor beta chains listed next were all sequenced from one sample in a study of T cell changes during pregnancy in multiple sclerosis. Using immunoSEQ multiplex PCR, the repertoire was profiled, and TCRdb retains in-frame clones only, with some absent. The profile shows about 36,000 clones, nearly 95% of them singletons. Sequences were derived from CD4+ T cells from peripheral blood mononuclear cells, sampled in the third trimester of pregnancy. The receptors shown here come from a female donor in good health, enrolled as a control in a pregnancy study.

V usage is TRBV9 and J usage is TRBJ1-5; D is perhaps TRBD1 (5 bases). CDR3 length equals 15 residues. V shed 3 bases and J shed 5 bases, with 15 bases lying between them. The germline V gene has CDR1 SGDLS and CDR2 YYNGEE. CDR3 amino acids: CASSGTGRLDQPQHF. Written as DNA, the CDR3 is TGTGCCAGCAGCGGAACAGGTAGGCTCGATCAGCCCCAGCATTTT.

The genes are TRBV10-3 and TRBJ2-2; 9 bases agree with TRBD1. V lost 4 bases and J lost 6; bases outside the gene matches: 6. Germline-derived CDR1 and CDR2 are ENHRY and SYGVKD. The CDR3 has 15 amino acids. The CDR3 nucleotides read TGTGCCATCAGTGCAGGGACAGGGTTTGCCGGGGAGCTGTTTTTT. This codes for CAISAGTGFAGELFF.

The chain links TRBV7-9 to TRBJ1-2; 9 nucleotides agree with TRBD1. The germline CDR1 and CDR2 sequences are SEHNR and FQNEAQ (reference sequence). V shed 4 bases and J 13 bases; nucleotides not matched to a gene: 10. The CDR3 is made up of 13 amino acids. The CDR3 coding sequence is TGTGCCAGCAGCTCCGCCCCGGGACAGGGACCCACCTTC. This sequence encodes CASSSAPGQGPTF.

This clone was seen only once. The V call is TRBV7-3, the J call TRBJ2-3; D uncertain. Germline V lookup: CDR1 SGHTA, CDR2 FQGTGA. V lost 5 bases to trimming and J lost 3 bases, with 3 bases between them. This CDR3 is built from 11 residues. The CDR3 spells CASSQTDTQYF. Here the CDR3 DNA reads TGTGCCAGCAGCCAAACAGATACGCAGTATTTT. The full variable domain, completed using reference TRBV7-3 and TRBJ2-3, is GAGVSQTPSNKVTEKGKYVELRCDPISGHTALYWYRQSLGQGPEFLIYFQGTGAADDSGLPNDRFFAVRPEGSVSTLKIQRTERGDSAVYLCASSQTDTQYFGPGTRLTVL.

V gene TRBV10-3 combines with J gene TRBJ2-5; D is unresolved. The CDR3 spans 13 residues. Germline values: CDR1 ENHRY, CDR2 SYGVKD. V lost 6 bases and J 2 bases, leaving 10 bases between the germline ends. The CDR3, as DNA: TGTGCCATCAGACCCGAGAAACAAGAGACCCAGTACTTC. Protein product: CAIRPEKQETQYF.

V gene TRBV11-2 combines with J gene TRBJ2-3; D ambiguous. Germline V gene data show CDR1 as SGHAT and CDR2 as FQNNGV. The CDR3 spans 19 residues. With 4 bases removed from V and 1 base from J, the gap between germline ends came to 24 bases. The DNA for the CDR3 is TGTGCCAGCAGCTCGTTGTCGGGTAGAGTTAGAGGTGGCACAGATACGCAGTATTTT. This codes for CASSSLSGRVRGGTDTQYF.

As DNA, the CDR3 is TGTGCCAGCAGTTTATCGAGGAGGGACAATGAGCAGTTCTTC. It codes for CASSLSRRDNEQFF. The rearrangement joins TRBV28 to TRBJ2-1; tentative D call: TRBD2 (6 bases). The V end lost 1 base, the J end lost 5 bases, and 9 bases lay between the germline ends. CDR3 size: 14 residues. The germline gives CDR1 MDHEN, CDR2 SYDVKM.

The V gene is TRBV9, the J gene TRBJ1-3; a possible D gene is TRBD1 (5 bases). The V and J ends lost 3 bases and 1 base respectively, with 11 bases between them. CDR1 and CDR2 from the germline V gene are SGDLS and YYNGEE. This CDR3 contains 15 residues. This chain's CDR3 is CASSGGGDSGNTIYF. The CDR3 coding sequence is TGTGCCAGCAGCGGGGGGGGAGATTCTGGAAACACCATATATTTT.

The V call is TRBV28, the J call TRBJ2-3; 13 nucleotides align to TRBD2. This CDR3 has 15 residues. Germline V gene lookup returns CDR1 MDHEN and CDR2 SYDVKM. Losses at the gene ends were 6 bases for V and 4 bases for J; bases not matched to a gene: 4. CDR3 sequence reads: CASRTGLAGPDTQYF. The CDR3 DNA reads as TGTGCCAGCAGGACGGGACTAGCGGGGCCAGATACGCAGTATTTT.

The chain is built from TRBV9 and TRBJ2-1, with a possible D match to TRBD2 (5 bases). The germline gives CDR1 SGDLS, CDR2 YYNGEE. Trimming took off 0 bases at V and 0 bases at J, with 13 bases between the two ends. CDR3 length: 17 residues. Written as DNA, the CDR3 is TGTGCCAGCAGCGTAGGGAGGTCGGCGGACTCCTACAATGAGCAGTTCTTC. Translated, it gives CASSVGRSADSYNEQFF. Using reference TRBV9 and TRBJ2-1 for the parts outside the CDR3, the full variable domain is DSGVTQTPKHLITATGQRVTLRCSPRSGDLSVYWYQQSLDQGLQFLIQYYNGEERAKGNILERFSAQQFPDLHSELNLSSLELGDSALYFCASSVGRSADSYNEQFFGPGTRLTVL.

The V gene is TRBV7-3, the J gene TRBJ2-1; TRBD1 agrees at 9 bases. The V segment lost 1 base and the J segment 7 bases; nucleotides outside the gene matches: 11. The CDR3 contains 17 residues. CDR1 is SGHTA and CDR2 is FQGTGA in the germline V gene. In DNA form, the CDR3 reads TGTGCCAGCAGCTTAAGATCAACCGGGACAGGGTCAAATGAGCAGTTCTTC. Protein sequence: CASSLRSTGTGSNEQFF.

This rearrangement joins TRBV7-2 to TRBJ1-1; no reliable D call. The CDR3 length is 13 residues. Trimming removed 1 base at V and 1 base at J, with 4 bases between. CDR1 is SGHTA and CDR2 is FQGNSA in the germline V gene. The CDR3 protein is CASSLDRNTEAFF. The CDR3 DNA sequence: TGTGCCAGCAGCTTAGACAGGAACACTGAAGCTTTCTTT.

The rearrangement uses TRBV5-4 and TRBJ1-1; possibly TRBD1 for D (5 bases). The CDR3 sequence is 15 residues long. Trimming shortened V by 3 bases and J by 4 bases, and 16 bases separated the two germline ends. The germline V gene has CDR1 SGHNT and CDR2 YYREEE (reference sequence). The CDR3: CASSSTGVRGTEAFF. The CDR3 nucleotides read TGTGCCAGCAGCTCGACGGGGGTCCGGGGCACTGAAGCTTTCTTT. Full variable domain (missing parts from reference TRBV5-4 and TRBJ1-1): ETGVTQSPTHLIKTRGQQVTLRCSSQSGHNTVSWYQQALGQGPQFIFQYYREEENGRGNFPPRFSGLQFPNYSSELNVNALELDDSALYLCASSSTGVRGTEAFFGQGTRLTVV.

This rearrangement joins TRBV5-1 to TRBJ2-3, with TRBD2 identical over 12 bases. Germline-derived CDR1 and CDR2 are SGHRS and YFSETQ. Trimming at V came to 7 bases and at J to 4 bases, leaving 7 bases not matched to a gene. This CDR3 contains 15 residues. CDR3 sequence (DNA): TGCGCCAGCGCTTCTAGCGGGGGGGGGCCAGATACGCAGTATTTT. As protein: CASASSGGGPDTQYF.

The chain recombines TRBV2 with TRBJ2-3; a possible D gene is TRBD1 (6 bases). V lost 6 bases, J lost 6 bases, and 19 bases lay in between. In germline, CDR1 is SNHLY, CDR2 FYNNEI. The CDR3 has 15 amino acids. The CDR3 spells CASRAQGLLGDTQYF. DNA for the CDR3: TGTGCCAGCAGAGCCCAGGGGCTCCTTGGGGATACGCAGTATTTT.

This chain uses TRBV11-2 with TRBJ1-1; D is ambiguous. Germline-derived CDR1 and CDR2 are SGHAT and FQNNGV. This CDR3 is 11 amino acids long. Trimming removed 1 base from V and 8 bases from J, with 5 bases in between. In DNA, the CDR3 is TGTGCCAGCAGCTTAGTCTTGGAAGCTTTCTTT. Protein: CASSLVLEAFF.

The rearrangement links TRBV7-2 to TRBJ1-3; D perhaps matches TRBD1 (6 bases). The CDR3 runs 15 residues. V was trimmed by 5 bases and J by 0 bases, leaving 11 bases between them. CDR1 is SGHTA, CDR2 FQGNSA, per germline. The CDR3 loop is CASSNKQGSGNTIYF. For the CDR3, the DNA is TGTGCCAGCAGCAATAAACAGGGCTCTGGAAACACCATATATTTT.

This chain connects TRBV30 to TRBJ1-2; tentative D call: TRBD1 (6 bases). The V and J ends lost 4 bases and 4 bases respectively, with 13 bases between them. Germline V gene data show CDR1 as GTSNPN and CDR2 as SVGIG (reference sequence). CDR3 size: 13 residues. In DNA, the CDR3 is TGTGCCTGGAACTCCGACAGGATCTATGGCTACACCTTC. Its translation: CAWNSDRIYGYTF. Supplemented by reference TRBV30 and TRBJ1-2, the full variable domain reads SQTIHQWPATLVQPVGSPLSLECTVEGTSNPNLYWYRQAAGRGLQLLFYSVGIGQISSEVPQNLSASRPQDRQFILSSKKLLLSDSGFYLCAWNSDRIYGYTFGSGTRLTVV.

The rearrangement joins TRBV6-5 to TRBJ1-6; 8 nucleotides align to TRBD1. This CDR3 is 15 amino acids long. CDR1 is MNHEY and CDR2 is SVGAGI in the germline V gene. Trimming took 2 bases from V and 9 from J; bases not matched to a gene: 6. CDR3 in DNA: TGTGCCAGCAGTTACGCACAGGGGGTGGGTTCACCCCTCCACTTT. Its translation is CASSYAQGVGSPLHF.

This clone was detected once. V usage is TRBV6-5 and J usage is TRBJ2-7; 10 positions agree with TRBD1. V was clipped by 6 bases and J by 5 bases; unmatched bases: 10. The CDR3 spans 15 residues. Germline V gene data show CDR1 as MNHEY and CDR2 as SVGAGI. CDR3 loop: CASRSAGTGDHEQYF. CDR3 nucleotides: TGTGCCAGCAGGTCCGCCGGGACAGGGGACCACGAGCAGTACTTC.

The V gene is TRBV18, the J gene TRBJ1-1, with D perhaps matching TRBD1 (6 bases). Looked up from germline, CDR1 is KGHSH and CDR2 is LQKENI. The V end lost 2 bases, the J end lost 2 bases, and 9 bases lay between the germline ends. CDR3 length: 14 amino acids. CDR3 loop: CASSPRTENTEAFF. The CDR3 DNA follows: TGTGCCAGCTCACCAAGGACAGAAAACACTGAAGCTTTCTTT.

The CDR3 DNA sequence: TGTGCCAGCAGCCGATCGGGGGGGTTGGATACGCAGTATTTT. As protein: CASSRSGGLDTQYF. The V gene is TRBV7-3, the J gene TRBJ2-3; 8 nucleotides line up with TRBD2. Looked up from germline, CDR1 is SGHTA and CDR2 is FQGTGA. The CDR3 runs 14 residues. V trimming: 5 bases; J trimming: 6 bases; junction bases outside the gene matches: 7.

The chain has TRBV6-6 and TRBJ1-4; TRBD1 might be the D (5 bases). CDR1 and CDR2 from the germline V gene are MNHNY and SVGAGI (reference sequence). V was clipped by 6 bases and J by 6 bases, with 17 bases between them. This CDR3 has 15 amino acids. CDR3 bases: TGTGCCAGCAGGGGGGGAGGAGGATTGGATGAAAAACTGTTTTTT. Its translation is CASRGGGGLDEKLFF.